Below are 19 T cell receptor beta chains sequenced from a single sample in a study of T cell repertoires in cytomegalovirus infection. These receptors' targets are unknown. TCRdb fed the reads into MiXCR, producing one record per CDR3 protein. The sample yields approximately 1,000,000 distinct CDR3 sequences, less than 35% seen once. The material sequenced was cultured CD8+ T cells from PBMCs, taken from culture after CMV antigen stimulation. The receptor source for this set is a human donor in good health (CMV status not recorded). Some clones in this sample may be carry-over from other donors' samples.

The chain carries TRBV11-2 and TRBJ2-2, with D possibly being TRBD2 (5 bases). This CDR3 region has 15 residues. Germline CDR1 reads SGHAT; CDR2 reads FQNNGV. V was trimmed by 3 bases and J by 5 bases, leaving 13 bases between them. The CDR3 here is CASSFEGLTTGELFF. The CDR3 coding sequence is TGTGCCAGCAGCTTCGAGGGCCTCACTACCGGGGAGCTGTTTTTT.

This clonotype was seen a handful of times. The gene calls are TRBV15 and TRBJ1-2; TRBD1 matches at 10 bases. The CDR3 sequence is 17 residues long. Germline CDR1 and CDR2: LNHNV and YYDKDF (reference sequence). V was pared by 0 bases and J by 4 bases, with 8 bases of the junction left unmatched. The CDR3 region is CATSRDRRQGAFYGYTF. The CDR3 nucleotides are TGTGCCACCAGCAGAGATCGAAGACAGGGGGCTTTCTATGGCTACACCTTC. The whole variable domain, filled in from reference TRBV15 and TRBJ1-2, reads DAMVIQNPRYQVTQFGKPVTLSCSQTLNHNVMYWYQQKSSQAPKLLFHYYDKDFNNEADTPDNFQSRRPNTSFCFLDIRSPGLGDTAMYLCATSRDRRQGAFYGYTFGSGTRLTVV.

This clonotype has a count of ten or more. The chain is built from TRBV7-6 and TRBJ2-7, with 10 bases lining up with TRBD1. CDR3 length: 15 amino acids. CDR1 is SGHVS, CDR2 FNYEAQ, per germline. Unmatched junction bases numbered 7, after V lost 6 bases and J lost 2 bases. This chain's CDR3 is CASSPTGTGAYEQYF. In DNA form, the CDR3 reads TGTGCCAGCAGTCCAACCGGGACAGGGGCCTACGAGCAGTACTTC.

The chain links TRBV6-2 or TRBV6-3 to TRBJ2-7; tentatively, D is TRBD1 (6 bases). The CDR3 sequence is 15 residues long. The V end lost 0 bases, the J end lost 3 bases, and 12 bases lay between the germline ends. The germline V gene encodes CDR1 MNHEY and CDR2 SVGEGT. The CDR3 DNA reads as TGTGCCAGCAGTTACTCGCCGGACAGTTACTACGAGCAGTACGTC. Translation: CASSYSPDSYYEQYV.

Details on this clonotype: Just one base apart from a much larger clone, this may be a read error. This rearrangement joins TRBV27 to TRBJ2-2; possibly TRBD2 for D (5 bases). V was shortened by 5 bases and J by 2 bases, with 21 bases between the two germline ends. Germline V lookup: CDR1 MNHEY, CDR2 SMNVEV (reference sequence). The CDR3 sequence is 18 residues long. CDR3 protein: CASSLTLGVPFNTGELFF. DNA of the CDR3: TGTGCCAGCAGTCTAACCCTCGGGGTCCCCTTCAACACCGGGGAGCTGTTTTTT.

The rearrangement links TRBV29-1 to TRBJ1-2; possibly TRBD1 for D (6 bases). There are 17 residues in the CDR3. Germline V gene lookup returns CDR1 SQVTM and CDR2 ANQGSEA. V lost 0 bases, J lost 2 bases, and 19 bases lay in between. For the CDR3, the DNA is TGCAGCGTTGAAGAGCGGGACACAGGCATATTCAACTATGGCTACACCTTC. Protein: CSVEERDTGIFNYGYTF.

This clonotype has a single count. The chain carries TRBV20-1 and TRBJ1-4, with a tentative D call TRBD1 (6 bases). Germline V lookup: CDR1 DFQATT, CDR2 SNEGSKA (reference sequence). V was shortened by 5 bases and J by 0 bases, with 19 bases between the two germline ends. The CDR3 runs 17 residues. The CDR3 reads CSAWGGGRIATNEKLFF. CDR3 nucleotide sequence: TGCAGTGCTTGGGGGGGGGGCAGAATTGCAACTAATGAAAAACTGTTTTTT.

As regards this clonotype: One end of the junction varies from germline; a read error may be responsible. The chain recombines TRBV27 with TRBJ1-2; D is uncertain. CDR1 is MNHEY and CDR2 is SMNVEV in the germline V gene (reference sequence). This CDR3 comprises 14 residues. CDR3 DNA: TGTGCCAGCAGAGGGCGGAAAGCTAACTATTGCTACACCTTC. It yields the protein CASRGRKANYCYTF.

The chain carries TRBV9 and TRBJ2-1; 10 positions agree with TRBD2. Germline CDR1 and CDR2: SGDLS and YYNGEE. Trimming cost V 0 bases and J 7 bases; bases outside gene matches: 7. This CDR3 comprises 16 residues. As DNA, the CDR3 is TGTGCCAGCAGCGTAGCTCTAAGCGGGGGGGGAAATGAGCAGTTCTTC. Translating gives CASSVALSGGGNEQFF.

V is TRBV7-6 and J is TRBJ2-3, with TRBD2 matching over 8 bases. CDR1 and CDR2 (germline): SGHVS, FNYEAQ. The V gene end was trimmed by 5 bases and the J gene end by 3 bases; junction bases not matched to a gene: 10. There are 16 residues in the CDR3. The CDR3 spells CASSQLAGRGTDTQYF. The CDR3 DNA follows: TGTGCCAGCAGCCAATTAGCGGGGAGGGGGACAGATACGCAGTATTTT.

This clonotype has a single count. Relative to the germline gene, one junction end is altered; a read error may explain this. The rearrangement links TRBV5-5 to TRBJ2-2, with D possibly TRBD1 on 5 matching bases. The CDR3 covers 15 residues. CDR1 is SGHKS and CDR2 is YYEKEE in the germline V gene (reference sequence). The CDR3 here is CASNLGLVNTGELFF. The CDR3 nucleotides are TGTGCCAGCAACTTGGGGCTGGTGAACACCGGGGAGCTGTTTTTT.

This clonotype was seen only a few times. The gene calls are TRBV12-3 or TRBV12-4 and TRBJ2-1, with 12 bases that match TRBD2. With V trimmed by 2 bases and J by 9 bases, 5 bases remained unmatched. This CDR3 contains 15 residues. The chain's CDR3 is CASSLTSGGLSEQFF. CDR3 in DNA: TGTGCCAGCAGTTTAACTAGCGGGGGGTTGTCTGAGCAGTTCTTC.

This clonotype appeared a few times. The gene calls are TRBV5-6 and TRBJ1-2; the D is unclear. V lost 0 bases, J lost 2 bases, and 14 bases lay in between. This CDR3 spans 16 amino acids. Germline V gene lookup returns CDR1 SGHDT and CDR2 YYEEEE. In DNA, the CDR3 is TGTGCCAGCAGCTTGGTTAATGAGGACCCGAACTATGGCTACACCTTC. This gives the protein CASSLVNEDPNYGYTF.

As concerns this clonotype: A much larger clone lies one base from this, so it may be a read error. The chain carries TRBV7-6 and TRBJ1-2; 10 positions agree with TRBD1. The CDR3 is made up of 16 amino acids. Germline CDR1 SGHVS, CDR2 FNYEAQ. As DNA, the CDR3 is TGTGCCAGCAGTCACACCGGGACAGGGGTCCCTTATGGCTACGCCTTC. The encoded protein is CASSHTGTGVPYGYAF.

CDR3: CASSTPTGELFF. The CDR3, as DNA: TGTGCCAGCAGCACCCCCACCGGGGAGCTGTTTTTT. The chain recombines TRBV7-8 with TRBJ2-2; D unresolved. The CDR3 loop spans 12 amino acids. The V gene's germline CDR1 is SGHVS and CDR2 FQNEAQ. Trimming removed 5 bases from V and 4 bases from J, with 5 bases in between.

The genes are TRBV5-1 and TRBJ2-1; D remains unclear. Trimming removed 4 bases at V and 8 bases at J, with 10 bases between. There are 12 residues in the CDR3. Looked up from germline, CDR1 is SGHRS and CDR2 is YFSETQ. CDR3 in DNA: TGCGCCAGCAGCGGCCAATGGGATGAGCAGTTCTTC. It yields the protein CASSGQWDEQFF.

This chain connects TRBV10-3 to TRBJ1-1; TRBD1 is a possible D gene (5 bases). The germline V gene encodes CDR1 ENHRY and CDR2 SYGVKD. Between the trimmed V and J ends, which lost 4 bases and 1 base, there was a span of 16 bases. The CDR3 covers 16 residues. The CDR3 region has the DNA TGTGCCATCAGTGGTCTCGATCCAGGACAGAACACTGAAGCTTTCTTT. This sequence encodes CAISGLDPGQNTEAFF.

DNA for the CDR3: TGTGCCAGCAGTTCAGACCGGGACGGCCCGAATGAAAAACTGTTTTTT. Amino acids: CASSSDRDGPNEKLFF. The rearrangement joins TRBV6-5 to TRBJ1-4; perhaps TRBD1 as D (5 bases). The germline V gene encodes CDR1 MNHEY and CDR2 SVGAGI. With 4 bases removed from V and 5 bases from J, the gap between germline ends came to 17 bases. The CDR3 length is 16 residues.

The J gene is TRBJ1-2, the V gene TRBV6-5; perhaps TRBD1 as D (6 bases). The CDR3 length is 16 residues. Trimming left V 0 bases short and J 4 bases short, with 15 bases between. CDR1 MNHEY and CDR2 SVGAGI come from the germline V gene. The CDR3: CASSYSNRATPYGYTF. Here the CDR3 DNA reads TGTGCCAGCAGTTACTCGAACAGGGCCACCCCCTATGGCTACACCTTC.